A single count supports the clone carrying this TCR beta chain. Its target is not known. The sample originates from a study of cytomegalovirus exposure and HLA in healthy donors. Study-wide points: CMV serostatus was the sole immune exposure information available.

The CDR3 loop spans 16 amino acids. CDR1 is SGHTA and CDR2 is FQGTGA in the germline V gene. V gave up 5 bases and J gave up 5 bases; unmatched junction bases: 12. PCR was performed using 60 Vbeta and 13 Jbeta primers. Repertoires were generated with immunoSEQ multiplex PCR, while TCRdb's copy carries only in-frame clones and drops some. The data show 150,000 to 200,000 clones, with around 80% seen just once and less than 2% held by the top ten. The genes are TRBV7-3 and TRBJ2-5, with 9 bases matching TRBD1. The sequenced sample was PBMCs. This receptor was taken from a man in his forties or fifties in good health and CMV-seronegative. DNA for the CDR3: TGTGCCAGCAGCAACCGGCCGGGACAGGGAGGGGAGACCCAGTACTTC. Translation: CASSNRPGQGGETQYF.